What follows are 21 T cell receptor beta chains derived from one specimen sequenced in a study of shared clonotypes between healthy human individuals. TCRdb's table, derived via immunoSEQ multiplex PCR, lists solely in-frame clones and lacks some. The sample has roughly 2.2 million clones, 85% to 95% seen once; the top ten hold approximately 0.39%. The sample taken for sequencing was naive CD4+ T cells from PBMCs. The subset: CD45RA+ positively selected. Receptors originate from a man between 18 and 35 years old in good health. Some clones in this sample may be carry-over from other donors' samples.

A remark on this clone: Other DNA sequences of this sample code for an identical CDR3. The gene calls are TRBV6-1 and TRBJ2-6; D is possibly TRBD1 (5 bases). V lost 2 bases and J lost 2, with 7 bases in between. The CDR3 has 15 amino acids. Germline V gene lookup returns CDR1 MNHNS and CDR2 SASEGT. The CDR3 sequence is CASSESRAGANVLTF. The CDR3 DNA sequence: TGTGCCAGCAGTGAAAGCAGGGCTGGGGCCAACGTCCTGACTTTC.

This chain joins TRBV18 and TRBJ1-3; no definite D call. Per the germline V gene, CDR1 is KGHSH and CDR2 is LQKENI. Between the trimmed V and J ends, which lost 5 bases and 0 bases, there was a span of 8 bases. The CDR3 contains 14 residues. CDR3 nucleotide sequence: TGTGCCAGCTCAGCCGGGAGCTCTGGAAACACCATATATTTT. Its translation is CASSAGSSGNTIYF.

The V call is TRBV2, the J call TRBJ1-5, with D perhaps matching TRBD1 (6 bases). Germline V CDR1 and CDR2: SNHLY, FYNNEI. V shed 2 bases and J shed 13 bases, with 12 bases lying between them. This CDR3 has 12 amino acids. CDR3 sequence: CASSELGTGQHF. The CDR3, as DNA: TGTGCCAGCAGTGAATTGGGTACAGGGCAGCATTTT.

The chain is built from TRBV9 and TRBJ2-3, with 8 positions matching TRBD1. Germline values: CDR1 SGDLS, CDR2 YYNGEE. The trim removed 0 bases at V and 2 bases at J, leaving 5 bases unmatched. The CDR3 covers 16 residues. The CDR3 region is CASSVAGQGATDTQYF. Here the CDR3 DNA reads TGTGCCAGCAGCGTAGCAGGTCAGGGGGCCACAGATACGCAGTATTTT.

The rearrangement uses TRBV7-3 and TRBJ2-3; 9 positions agree with TRBD1. The CDR3 runs 20 residues. From germline, CDR1 is SGHTA and CDR2 FQGTGA. With 1 base clipped from V and 4 bases from J, the junction kept 18 bases outside the gene matches. CDR3 bases: TGTGCCAGCAGCTTAAGGCGGTTCGGAGGGACAGGGCGCGGGCCAGATACGCAGTATTTT. Translating gives CASSLRRFGGTGRGPDTQYF.

The V call is TRBV4-1, the J call TRBJ2-5, with 14 bases matching TRBD2. Per the germline V gene, CDR1 is MGHRA and CDR2 is YSYEKL. The junction had 8 bases not matched to a gene; V was cut back by 6 bases and J by 5 bases. This CDR3 has 16 amino acids. The CDR3 region is CASSRGLAGEGETQYF. CDR3 nucleotide sequence: TGCGCCAGCAGTCGGGGACTAGCGGGAGAGGGGGAGACCCAGTACTTC.

This clone was recorded only once. This rearrangement joins TRBV28 to TRBJ1-2; 10 bases align to TRBD1. Germline CDR1 MDHEN, CDR2 SYDVKM. After removal of 9 bases from V and 4 bases from J, the junction contained 5 bases not matched to a gene. CDR3 length: 13 amino acids. The CDR3 protein is CASDRGLGYGYTF. CDR3 DNA: TGTGCCAGTGACAGGGGGCTTGGCTATGGCTACACCTTC.

This clone was seen just once. The chain carries TRBV2 and TRBJ1-1, with a weak D call TRBD1 (6 bases). V lost 11 bases and J 2 bases, leaving 24 bases between the germline ends. This CDR3 has 16 amino acids. Germline V gives CDR1 SNHLY, CDR2 FYNNEI. The CDR3: CARSMAQGRHNTEAFF. The CDR3, as DNA: TGTGCCCGCTCAATGGCCCAGGGGCGCCATAACACTGAAGCTTTCTTT.

This chain uses TRBV2 with TRBJ1-1; TRBD1 aligns across 9 bases. In germline, CDR1 is SNHLY, CDR2 FYNNEI. The CDR3 consists of 15 residues. Trimming removed 10 bases from V and 2 bases from J; junction bases left unmatched: 11. The CDR3 nucleotides are TGTGCCATCTCCTTACAGGGGGCAGGTAACACTGAAGCTTTCTTT. Translating it yields CAISLQGAGNTEAFF.

The chain recombines TRBV5-1 with TRBJ2-3, with D tentatively TRBD1 (6 bases). The V end lost 4 bases, the J end lost 3 bases, and 27 bases lay between the germline ends. Germline assignment: CDR1 SGHRS and CDR2 YFSETQ. This CDR3 spans 19 amino acids. The CDR3 sequence is CASSVRSGDSFPVTDTQYF. Written as DNA, the CDR3 is TGCGCCAGCAGCGTGAGATCAGGGGATTCCTTTCCGGTGACAGATACGCAGTATTTT. Looking up the rest from reference TRBV5-1 and TRBJ2-3 gives the full variable domain: KAGVTQTPRYLIKTRGQQVTLSCSPISGHRSVSWYQQTPGQGLQFLFEYFSETQRNKGNFPGRFSGRQFSNSRSEMNVSTLELGDSALYLCASSVRSGDSFPVTDTQYFGPGTRLTVL.

This clone was recorded only once. The V and J genes are TRBV5-4 and TRBJ2-7; TRBD2 aligns across 8 bases. Germline CDR1 SGHNT, CDR2 YYREEE (reference sequence). This CDR3 is built from 15 residues. Trimming removed 2 bases from V and 2 bases from J; junction bases left unmatched: 6. CDR3: CASSFSSGGTYEQYF. As DNA, the CDR3 is TGTGCCAGCAGCTTCTCCAGCGGGGGAACCTACGAGCAGTACTTC. Looking up the rest from reference TRBV5-4 and TRBJ2-7 gives the full variable domain: ETGVTQSPTHLIKTRGQQVTLRCSSQSGHNTVSWYQQALGQGPQFIFQYYREEENGRGNFPPRFSGLQFPNYSSELNVNALELDDSALYLCASSFSSGGTYEQYFGPGTRLTVT.

The chain is built from TRBV28 and TRBJ2-3, with 7 bases that match TRBD2. The V gene's germline CDR1 is MDHEN and CDR2 SYDVKM. CDR3 length: 12 amino acids. Trimming removed 10 bases from V and 8 bases from J; junction bases left unmatched: 9. DNA for the CDR3: TGTGCCACTGGGACTTCGGGGGGTACGCAGTATTTT. Amino acid sequence: CATGTSGGTQYF.

This chain's CDR3 is CASSIQATLHGYTF. The CDR3 DNA is TGTGCCAGTAGTATACAAGCTACCCTCCATGGCTACACCTTC. The rearrangement joins TRBV19 to TRBJ1-2; D remains unclear. The CDR3 totals 14 residues. V was clipped by 2 bases and J by 6 bases, with 13 bases between them. Germline CDR1 is LNHDA and CDR2 is SQIVND (reference sequence).

The V gene is TRBV4-3, the J gene TRBJ2-7; possibly TRBD1 for D (5 bases). Trimming shortened V by 3 bases and J by 4 bases, and 13 bases separated the two germline ends. Germline loops: CDR1 LGHNA, CDR2 YSLEER. The CDR3 loop spans 14 amino acids. The CDR3 nucleotides read TGCGCCAGCAGCCAGACAGCTACCTCATACGAGCAGTACTTC. Residues: CASSQTATSYEQYF.

The chain links TRBV2 to TRBJ1-1, with D possibly being TRBD1 (5 bases). The CDR3 runs to 13 residues. V lost 7 bases, J lost 4 bases, and 13 bases lay in between. The germline CDR1 and CDR2 sequences are SNHLY and FYNNEI. In DNA, the CDR3 is TGTGCCAGCACCTGGTGGGGGAGCACTGAAGCTTTCTTT. It translates to CASTWWGSTEAFF.

Concerning this clone itself: Other DNA sequences in the sample encode the same CDR3. V and J are TRBV6-5 and TRBJ1-1, with D possibly TRBD1 on 5 matching bases. V dropped 8 bases and J dropped 1 base, with 8 bases sitting between them. The germline V gene has CDR1 MNHEY and CDR2 SVGAGI. CDR3 length: 12 amino acids. Written as DNA, the CDR3 is TGTGCCAGCTCTAGGGGGAACACTGAAGCTTTCTTT. It yields the protein CASSRGNTEAFF.

V and J are TRBV28 and TRBJ1-4; TRBD1 might be the D (6 bases). The CDR3 covers 14 residues. The V gene's germline CDR1 is MDHEN and CDR2 SYDVKM. The V gene lost 5 bases and the J gene lost 8 bases, with 15 bases spanning the gap. CDR3 DNA sequence: TGTGCCAGCAGTACCCCAGGGGAAGGCGAAAAACTGTTTTTT. It specifies CASSTPGEGEKLFF.

The J gene is TRBJ2-7, the V gene TRBV28; perhaps TRBD1 as D (5 bases). Germline CDR1 MDHEN, CDR2 SYDVKM. The V end was cut by 5 bases, the J end by 3 bases, with 17 bases between. This CDR3 is 15 amino acids long. DNA of the CDR3: TGTGCCAGCAGTGCCGAGTCCCCAGGGATCTACGAGCAGTACTTC. The encoded protein is CASSAESPGIYEQYF. Combining the CDR3 with reference TRBV28 and TRBJ2-7 gives the whole variable domain DVKVTQSSRYLVKRTGEKVFLECVQDMDHENMFWYRQDPGLGLRLIYFSYDVKMKEKGDIPEGYSVSREKKERFSLILESASTNQTSMYLCASSAESPGIYEQYFGPGTRLTVT.

The table lists this clone with a count of one. This chain joins TRBV11-2 and TRBJ2-3; TRBD2 aligns across 8 bases. Germline loops: CDR1 SGHAT, CDR2 FQNNGV. This CDR3 has 17 amino acids. Trimming removed 1 base from V and 6 bases from J; junction bases left unmatched: 12. The CDR3 nucleotides are TGTGCCAGCAGCTTAGCGGCGTCGGGAGGGGTCCGGGATACGCAGTATTTT. Encoded protein: CASSLAASGGVRDTQYF.

This chain connects TRBV9 to TRBJ2-3; D is undetermined. This CDR3 region has 16 residues. CDR1 and CDR2 from the germline V gene are SGDLS and YYNGEE. V was trimmed by 4 bases and J by 3 bases, leaving 18 bases between them. The CDR3 protein is CASSPQGRPGTDTQYF. Here the CDR3 DNA reads TGTGCCAGCAGCCCGCAAGGGCGACCTGGGACAGATACGCAGTATTTT.

V usage is TRBV28 and J usage is TRBJ2-3; perhaps TRBD1 as D (6 bases). Trimming shortened V by 8 bases and J by 1 base, and 16 bases separated the two germline ends. Germline V gene data show CDR1 as MDHEN and CDR2 as SYDVKM. The CDR3 runs 15 residues. CDR3 bases: TGTGCCAGCGCACCTAGGGGGAGCGGCACAGATACGCAGTATTTT. Residues: CASAPRGSGTDTQYF.